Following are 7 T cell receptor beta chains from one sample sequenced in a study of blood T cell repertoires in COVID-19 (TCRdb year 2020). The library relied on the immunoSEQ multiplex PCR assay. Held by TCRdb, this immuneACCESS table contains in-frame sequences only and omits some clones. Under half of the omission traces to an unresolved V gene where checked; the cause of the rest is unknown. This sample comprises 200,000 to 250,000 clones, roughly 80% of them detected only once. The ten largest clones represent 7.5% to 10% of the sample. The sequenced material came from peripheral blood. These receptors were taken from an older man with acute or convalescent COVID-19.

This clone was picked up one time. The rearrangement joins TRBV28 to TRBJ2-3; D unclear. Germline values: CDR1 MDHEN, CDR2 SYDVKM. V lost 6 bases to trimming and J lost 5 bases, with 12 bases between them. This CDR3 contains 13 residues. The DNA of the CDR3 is TGTGCCAGCAGGTCAATGGAGAGAGATACGCAGTATTTT. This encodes CASRSMERDTQYF.

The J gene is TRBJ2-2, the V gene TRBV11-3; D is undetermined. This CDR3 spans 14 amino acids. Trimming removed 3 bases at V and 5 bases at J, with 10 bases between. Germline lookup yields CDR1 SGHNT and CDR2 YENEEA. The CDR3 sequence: CASSFSGTTGELFF. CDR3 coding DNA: TGTGCCAGCAGCTTTTCAGGAACTACCGGGGAGCTGTTTTTT.

This CDR3 is CASSSRQGRIAVNEQFF. The DNA of the CDR3 is TGCGCCAGCAGCTCTCGACAGGGTAGAATCGCGGTCAATGAGCAGTTCTTC. The chain employs TRBV5-1 and TRBJ2-1, with TRBD1 matching 7 bases. The CDR3 is made up of 17 amino acids. The trim removed 3 bases at V and 6 bases at J, leaving 15 bases unmatched. CDR1 SGHRS and CDR2 YFSETQ come from the germline V gene.

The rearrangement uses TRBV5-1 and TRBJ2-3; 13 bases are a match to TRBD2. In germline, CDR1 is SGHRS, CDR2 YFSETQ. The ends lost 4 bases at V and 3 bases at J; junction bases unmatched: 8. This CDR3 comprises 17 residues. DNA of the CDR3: TGCGCCAGCAGCGATGGACTAGCGGGGGTGATAACAGATACGCAGTATTTT. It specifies CASSDGLAGVITDTQYF.

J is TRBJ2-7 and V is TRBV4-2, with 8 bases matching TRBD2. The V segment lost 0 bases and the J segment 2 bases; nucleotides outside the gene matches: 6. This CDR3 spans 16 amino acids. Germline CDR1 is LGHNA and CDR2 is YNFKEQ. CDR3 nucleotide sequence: TGTGCCAGCAGCCAAGAACGGGGCGGGGGGCCCTACGAGCAGTACTTC. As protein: CASSQERGGGPYEQYF.

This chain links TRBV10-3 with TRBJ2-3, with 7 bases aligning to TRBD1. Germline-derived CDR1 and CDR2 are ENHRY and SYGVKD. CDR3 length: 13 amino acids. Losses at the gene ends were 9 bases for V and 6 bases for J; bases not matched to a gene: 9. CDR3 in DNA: TGTGCCATTCGGGACAGTGGGACGGATACGCAGTATTTT. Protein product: CAIRDSGTDTQYF.

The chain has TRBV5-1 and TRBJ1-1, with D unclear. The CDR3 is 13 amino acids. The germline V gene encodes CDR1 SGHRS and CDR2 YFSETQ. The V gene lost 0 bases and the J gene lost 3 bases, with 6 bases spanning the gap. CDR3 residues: CASSLVADTEAFF. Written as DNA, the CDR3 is TGCGCCAGCAGCTTGGTGGCGGACACTGAAGCTTTCTTT.